This TCR beta chain was documented in a study of shared T cell receptors in the human thymus. TCRdb's table, derived via immunoSEQ multiplex PCR, lists solely in-frame clones and lacks some. This table has 720,000 or so clones, 80% to 90% appearing once. These data are also associated with another study on human thymus T cells. That paper adds: Among the donors, all were healthy Finnish infants having corrective surgery for congenital heart defects. Resections that were taken during corrective heart surgery supplied the thymus tissue. In unrelated individuals, thymic repertoires overlapped highly, according to related research.

Sequencing input: thymocytes. This TCR was sampled from a girl under three years old with a congenital heart defect.

The CDR3 nucleotides are TGTGCCAGCAGTCACGGGACAGGGGACAGGGACGAGCAGTACTTC. It is translated as CASSHGTGDRDEQYF. This rearrangement joins TRBV2 to TRBJ2-7, with 10 bases matching TRBD1. J gave up 5 bases and V 5 bases, and 9 bases lay outside the gene matches. The germline CDR1 and CDR2 sequences are SNHLY and FYNNEI. This CDR3 comprises 15 residues.